In its sample, the clone carrying this T cell receptor (beta chain) was seen a few times. This specimen comes from a study of immune characterization of retroperitoneal liposarcoma. Each CDR3 protein gets one entry after TCRdb re-called the PCR reads with MiXCR. The sample shows about 12,000 distinct CDR3 sequences, roughly 30% of them seen only once. The CDR3 runs 16 residues. Between the trimmed V and J ends, which lost 5 bases and 10 bases, there was a span of 24 bases. Germline CDR1 and CDR2: MNHNS and SASEGT. The sample comprised tumor tissue. This clonotype originated in a female donor with retroperitoneal liposarcoma. V gene TRBV6-1 combines with J gene TRBJ2-1, with D maybe TRBD1 (6 bases). This CDR3 is CASSPRSLTGTYEQFF. CDR3 DNA sequence: TGTGCCAGCAGTCCCCGATCTCTTACAGGGACCTACGAGCAGTTCTTC.